This TCR beta chain was recorded in a study of shared clonotypes between healthy human individuals. Naive-designated CD8 cells lacked CD45RO, were positively enriched for CCR7, and omitted terminally differentiated effector memory CD45RA+ cells. The germline V gene has CDR1 SGHAT and CDR2 FQNNGV. Trimming left V 0 bases short and J 2 bases short, with 11 bases between. This CDR3 comprises 15 residues. Some clones are missing from TCRdb's copy, which holds only in-frame ones; the method was immunoSEQ multiplex PCR. The repertoire holds approximately 2,200,000 clones, with about 92% as singletons. The chain combines TRBV11-2 with TRBJ2-7; a possible D gene is TRBD2 (6 bases). Sequencing was done on a sample of naive CD8+ T cells from PBMCs. The sequence derives from a man in his late teens or twenties in good health. Some clones in this sample may be carry-over from other donors' samples. In DNA, the CDR3 is TGTGCCAGCAGCTTAGAAGGGCGGGGTCCCTACGAGCAGTACTTC. Protein sequence: CASSLEGRGPYEQYF. Full variable domain (outside the CDR3, taken from reference TRBV11-2 and TRBJ2-7): EAGVAQSPRYKIIEKRQSVAFWCNPISGHATLYWYQQILGQGPKLLIQFQNNGVVDDSQLPKDRFSAERLKGVDSTLKIQPAKLEDSAVYLCASSLEGRGPYEQYFGPGTRLTVT.